Below, 25 T cell receptor beta chains from the same sample are listed, as sequenced in a study of blood T cell repertoires in COVID-19. Assay: immunoSEQ multiplex PCR; the TCRdb copy retains only in-frame clones and omits some. This sample has about 250,000 clones, with 83% found just once. Material for sequencing was peripheral blood. The receptors were gathered from a human donor in a cohort sampled during active COVID-19.

The gene calls are TRBV5-1 and TRBJ1-2; D gene uncertain. Germline loops: CDR1 SGHRS, CDR2 YFSETQ. This CDR3 region has 14 residues. Trimming pared 2 bases from V and 9 bases from J, leaving 17 bases between. The CDR3, as DNA: TGCGCCAGCAGCTTATCTACGGGGAATGTCCGCTACACCTTC. The encoded protein is CASSLSTGNVRYTF.

The V gene is TRBV27, the J gene TRBJ2-7, with 8 positions matching TRBD2. This CDR3 comprises 14 residues. The trim removed 2 bases at V and 3 bases at J, leaving 3 bases unmatched. Germline CDR1 and CDR2: MNHEY and SMNVEV (reference sequence). CDR3 loop: CASSLREGLYEQYF. As DNA, the CDR3 is TGTGCCAGCAGTTTACGGGAGGGCCTCTACGAGCAGTACTTC.

The chain is built from TRBV5-4 and TRBJ1-6, with a weak D call TRBD1 (6 bases). Trimming cost V 4 bases and J 0 bases, with 14 bases left between them. CDR3 length: 17 residues. Germline CDR1 and CDR2: SGHNT and YYREEE (reference sequence). CDR3 residues: CASSIWTVSSYNSPLHF. As DNA, the CDR3 is TGTGCCAGCAGCATCTGGACAGTGAGCTCCTATAATTCACCCCTCCACTTT.

This chain uses TRBV11-2 with TRBJ1-2, with D perhaps TRBD1 (6 bases). Germline V gene data show CDR1 as SGHAT and CDR2 as FQNNGV. The ends were cut back, 3 bases at V and 6 bases at J, with 17 bases in the middle. This CDR3 comprises 15 residues. Here the CDR3 DNA reads TGTGCCAGCAGCTTGTTACAGGGTGGGGCCCATGGCTACACCTTC. This translates into CASSLLQGGAHGYTF.

V gene TRBV19 combines with J gene TRBJ1-4; 9 nucleotides align to TRBD1. CDR3 size: 15 residues. V lost 5 bases, J lost 3 bases, and 4 bases stayed unmatched. The germline V gene has CDR1 LNHDA and CDR2 SQIVND (reference sequence). The CDR3 reads CASSVQGAPNEKLFF. Written as DNA, the CDR3 is TGTGCCAGTAGTGTACAGGGGGCGCCTAATGAAAAACTGTTTTTT.

In its sample, this clone was seen once. The V and J genes are TRBV6-5 and TRBJ1-3, with 10 bases fitting TRBD1. CDR1 MNHEY and CDR2 SVGAGI come from the germline V gene. Trimming removed 2 bases from V and 4 bases from J; junction bases left unmatched: 5. CDR3 length equals 16 residues. The CDR3 here is CASSYKGTGVGNTIYF. In nucleotides, the CDR3 is TGTGCCAGCAGTTACAAGGGGACAGGGGTCGGAAACACCATATATTTT.

This chain connects TRBV29-1 to TRBJ1-5; 9 bases are a match to TRBD1. V shed 6 bases, J shed 0 bases, and the junction held 9 bases outside the gene matches. The CDR3 sequence is 16 residues long. Germline lookup yields CDR1 SQVTM and CDR2 ANQGSEA. The CDR3 region has the DNA TGCAGCGTGGGACAGGGCCAAGGGGGTAGCAATCAGCCCCAGCATTTT. Translated: CSVGQGQGGSNQPQHF.

The V and J genes are TRBV5-1 and TRBJ2-1; TRBD2 aligns across 7 bases. There are 17 residues in the CDR3. The trim removed 1 base at V and 0 bases at J, leaving 7 bases unmatched. Per germline, CDR1 SGHRS and CDR2 YFSETQ. The CDR3 is CASSLTGSGPSYNEQFF. CDR3 bases: TGCGCCAGCAGCTTGACTGGTAGCGGGCCCTCCTACAATGAGCAGTTCTTC.

This chain joins TRBV5-1 and TRBJ1-1; tentatively, D is TRBD1 (5 bases). The CDR3 spans 13 residues. Germline CDR1 and CDR2: SGHRS and YFSETQ. Trimming took off 0 bases at V and 11 bases at J, with 14 bases between the two ends. This CDR3 is CASSLVSGVQAFF. The CDR3 DNA follows: TGCGCCAGCAGCTTGGTGTCGGGGGTTCAGGCTTTCTTT.

This clone was recorded once. The chain recombines TRBV9 with TRBJ1-1; D is uncertain. The CDR3 totals 13 residues. The V end was cut by 0 bases, the J end by 6 bases, with 9 bases between. Germline CDR1 and CDR2: SGDLS and YYNGEE. CDR3 bases: TGTGCCAGCAGCGTAGATCTGGGCTCTGAAGCTTTCTTT. It is translated as CASSVDLGSEAFF.

The rearrangement joins TRBV9 to TRBJ1-2; D not certain. CDR1 and CDR2 from the germline V gene are SGDLS and YYNGEE. The CDR3 runs 15 residues. Trimming took 4 bases from V and 4 from J, leaving 17 bases between them. The CDR3 DNA sequence: TGTGCCAGCAGCCCGCTTATGACATTGGTCTATGGCTACACCTTC. Translation gives CASSPLMTLVYGYTF.

The DNA for the CDR3 is TGTGCTAGTGGTTGGCCTGGAAACACCATATATTTT. Translating gives CASGWPGNTIYF. The gene calls are TRBV12-5 and TRBJ1-3; D unclear. The length of the CDR3 is 12 residues. Germline V gives CDR1 LGHNT, CDR2 FRNRAP. With 4 bases removed from V and 2 bases from J, the gap between germline ends came to 3 bases.

The chain recombines TRBV29-1 with TRBJ1-4; D is ambiguous. The germline V gene has CDR1 SQVTM and CDR2 ANQGSEA. The CDR3 loop spans 11 amino acids. Trimming took off 7 bases at V and 4 bases at J, with 7 bases between the two ends. CDR3 nucleotide sequence: TGCAGCGGAGGGAATAATGAAAAACTGTTTTTT. This gives the protein CSGGNNEKLFF.

The gene calls are TRBV4-1 and TRBJ2-7; 8 bases are a match to TRBD1. With 4 bases clipped from V and 5 bases from J, the junction kept 4 bases outside the gene matches. The germline V gene has CDR1 MGHRA and CDR2 YSYEKL. The CDR3 totals 13 residues. The CDR3 bases are TGCGCCAGCAGCCTCCTACAGGGGGACGAGCAGTACTTC. Amino acid sequence: CASSLLQGDEQYF.

The chain carries TRBV13 and TRBJ1-2, with TRBD1 identical over 8 bases. V gave up 2 bases and J gave up 8 bases; unmatched junction bases: 7. Germline V gene lookup returns CDR1 PRHDT and CDR2 FYEKMQ (reference sequence). There are 14 residues in the CDR3. Here the CDR3 DNA reads TGTGCCAGCAGCTTAAATGCAGGGGGCCAAGGCTACACCTTC. This gives the protein CASSLNAGGQGYTF.

This chain joins TRBV19 and TRBJ2-3, with D possibly being TRBD2 (7 bases). Per germline, CDR1 LNHDA and CDR2 SQIVND (reference sequence). CDR3 length equals 14 residues. V was trimmed by 9 bases and J by 8 bases, leaving 21 bases between them. CDR3 loop: CASKLASEGGTQYF. The CDR3 DNA is TGTGCCAGCAAACTAGCGTCAGAGGGGGGTACGCAGTATTTT.

The V and J genes are TRBV9 and TRBJ2-2; 7 bases agree with TRBD2. The CDR3 covers 15 residues. V gave up 5 bases and J gave up 5 bases; unmatched junction bases: 9. From germline, CDR1 is SGDLS and CDR2 YYNGEE. As DNA, the CDR3 is TGTGCCAGCAGTGGGACCCCCGGGGGGACCGGGGAGCTGTTTTTT. Its protein product is CASSGTPGGTGELFF.

The CDR3 spells CASSQLRQGGPYSYNSPLHF. In nucleotides, the CDR3 is TGTGCCAGCAGTCAACTTCGACAGGGGGGGCCCTACTCCTATAATTCACCCCTCCACTTT. V usage is TRBV28 and J usage is TRBJ1-6; 9 bases map to TRBD1. The CDR3 is 20 residues long. Germline-derived CDR1 and CDR2 are MDHEN and SYDVKM. Trimming took 5 bases from V and 0 from J; bases not matched to a gene: 14. The full variable domain, with the rest looked up from reference TRBV28 and TRBJ1-6, is DVKVTQSSRYLVKRTGEKVFLECVQDMDHENMFWYRQDPGLGLRLIYFSYDVKMKEKGDIPEGYSVSREKKERFSLILESASTNQTSMYLCASSQLRQGGPYSYNSPLHFGNGTRLTVT.

This chain joins TRBV10-3 and TRBJ2-1; 8 bases are a match to TRBD2. CDR3 size: 14 residues. Germline values: CDR1 ENHRY, CDR2 SYGVKD. V gave up 6 bases and J gave up 0 bases; unmatched junction bases: 1. The CDR3 nucleotides read TGTGCCATCAGCAGCGGGAGCTCCTACAATGAGCAGTTCTTC. It encodes CAISSGSSYNEQFF.

The chain carries TRBV30 and TRBJ2-6; weak D call: TRBD1 (6 bases). V gave up 0 bases and J gave up 2 bases, with 32 bases separating them. Per the germline V gene, CDR1 is GTSNPN and CDR2 is SVGIG (reference sequence). The CDR3 has 23 amino acids. For the CDR3, the DNA is TGTGCCTGGAGTGTAGAAGTAAGGCTCGGACAGTCAAAGCCCCAAGCTGGGGCCAACGTCCTGACTTTC. This gives the protein CAWSVEVRLGQSKPQAGANVLTF. Supplemented by reference TRBV30 and TRBJ2-6, the full variable domain reads SQTIHQWPATLVQPVGSPLSLECTVEGTSNPNLYWYRQAAGRGLQLLFYSVGIGQISSEVPQNLSASRPQDRQFILSSKKLLLSDSGFYLCAWSVEVRLGQSKPQAGANVLTFGAGSRLTVL.

Note on this clone: Because the CDR3's place on the DNA is in doubt, the DNA is left out and the CDR3 is given as listed by TCRdb. V gene TRBV28 combines with J gene TRBJ2-5; the table's TRBD2 call for D was not verified on the DNA. The CDR3 is 16 residues long, counting both termini. The germline V gene encodes CDR1 MDHEN and CDR2 SYDVKM. CDR3 sequence reads: CASSFGGGIAGGPVYF.

V and J are TRBV6-1 and TRBJ1-4, with D tentatively TRBD1 (5 bases). Germline CDR1 reads MNHNS; CDR2 reads SASEGT. CDR3 size: 15 residues. The V gene lost 2 bases and the J gene lost 7 bases, with 14 bases spanning the gap. The CDR3 DNA follows: TGTGCCAGCAGTGAATATTCAGGGTTAGGTGAAAAACTGTTTTTT. Its translation is CASSEYSGLGEKLFF.

The CDR3 protein is CASSSTGADGYTF. CDR3 bases: TGTGCCAGCAGTTCGACAGGGGCTGATGGCTACACCTTC. The rearrangement joins TRBV6-6 to TRBJ1-2, with 8 bases identical to TRBD1. Trimming at V came to 4 bases and at J to 6 bases, leaving 4 bases not matched to a gene. Germline CDR1 is MNHNY and CDR2 is SVGAGI (reference sequence). This CDR3 comprises 13 residues.

The rearrangement joins TRBV5-1 to TRBJ2-5, with TRBD2 identical over 7 bases. The CDR3 is made up of 16 amino acids. V lost 1 base and J lost 0; bases outside the gene matches: 6. CDR1 is SGHRS and CDR2 is YFSETQ in the germline V gene. CDR3 region: CASSLIGLGYQETQYF. DNA for the CDR3: TGCGCCAGCAGCTTGATAGGACTAGGGTACCAAGAGACCCAGTACTTC.

A few counts support this clone. CDR3 loop: CASSLRGMKNQPQHF. The CDR3 DNA sequence: TGTGCCAGCAGCTTACGGGGGATGAAAAATCAGCCCCAGCATTTT. The chain has TRBV11-2 and TRBJ1-5; maybe TRBD1 (5 bases). The V gene's germline CDR1 is SGHAT and CDR2 FQNNGV. V dropped 2 bases and J dropped 4 bases, with 12 bases sitting between them. The CDR3 contains 15 residues. Complete variable domain (other parts from reference TRBV11-2 and TRBJ1-5): EAGVAQSPRYKIIEKRQSVAFWCNPISGHATLYWYQQILGQGPKLLIQFQNNGVVDDSQLPKDRFSAERLKGVDSTLKIQPAKLEDSAVYLCASSLRGMKNQPQHFGDGTRLSIL.